What follows are 26 T cell receptor beta chains derived from one specimen sequenced in a study of HIV-infected patients and healthy controls. Antiretroviral therapy had run roughly three months, about 14 weeks, before follow-up blood collection. Whole blood was used without fractionation, so all unsorted peripheral T cells were included. About 450 ng RNA was reverse transcribed with alpha and beta constant-region primers. Using multiplexing indices, alpha and beta chain libraries were generated apart by chain-specific third strand synthesis. MiXCR was run by TCRdb on the 5' RACE reads, yielding one entry per CDR3 protein. The sample consists of about 5,700 distinct CDR3 sequences, 8.5% to 9% of them appearing once. The specimen was blood, collected during antiretroviral therapy. These receptors all stem from an adult with HIV infection.

This clonotype is medium-sized. J is TRBJ2-7 and V is TRBV11-2; 7 positions match TRBD1. The CDR3 extends over 12 amino acids. Germline loops: CDR1 SGHAT, CDR2 FQNNGV. With 10 bases clipped from V and 3 bases from J, the junction kept 6 bases outside the gene matches. CDR3 region: CATEGALYEQYF. Here the CDR3 DNA reads TGTGCCACCGAGGGGGCCCTCTACGAGCAGTACTTC.

By proportion, this clonotype is medium-sized (0.01 to 0.1%). The genes are TRBV28 and TRBJ1-5, with D possibly being TRBD1 (6 bases). Trimming shortened V by 7 bases and J by 4 bases, and 14 bases separated the two germline ends. The germline CDR1 and CDR2 sequences are MDHEN and SYDVKM. The CDR3 totals 14 residues. The CDR3 DNA reads TGTGCCAGCACCTGGGGGCGGACTAATCAGCCCCAGCATTTT. Its translation is CASTWGRTNQPQHF.

Ten or more counts support this clonotype. The gene calls are TRBV11-3 and TRBJ2-1, with D possibly TRBD1 on 6 matching bases. The CDR3 totals 15 residues. Germline V lookup: CDR1 SGHNT, CDR2 YENEEA. Trimming took off 5 bases at V and 2 bases at J, with 13 bases between the two ends. The CDR3 here is CASSPDSPAYNEQFF. CDR3 DNA sequence: TGTGCCAGCAGCCCGGACAGTCCCGCCTACAATGAGCAGTTCTTC.

This clonotype is categorized as medium-sized. For the CDR3, the DNA is TGCAGCGTTACGACAGGTTTTGAAGCTTTCTTT. Its protein product is CSVTTGFEAFF. The chain has TRBV29-1 and TRBJ1-1; a weak D match, TRBD1 (6 bases). The germline CDR1 and CDR2 sequences are SQVTM and ANQGSEA. V was cut by 5 bases and J by 7 bases, with 11 bases left in between. The CDR3 sequence is 11 residues long.

This clonotype was recorded at least ten times. The J gene is TRBJ2-1, the V gene TRBV5-1; the D gene is possibly TRBD1 (5 bases). There are 17 residues in the CDR3. Trimming took off 0 bases at V and 6 bases at J, with 19 bases between the two ends. Per germline, CDR1 SGHRS and CDR2 YFSETQ. The CDR3 DNA follows: TGCGCCAGCAGCTTGGACGGTGGGCAGGGAAGGCGCAATGAGCAGTTCTTC. Residues: CASSLDGGQGRRNEQFF.

The chain has TRBV25-1 and TRBJ2-7; D remains ambiguous. Trimming removed 1 base at V and 3 bases at J, with 4 bases between. This CDR3 region has 12 residues. Germline CDR1 and CDR2: MGHDK and SYGVNS. As DNA, the CDR3 is TGTGCCAGCAGTGAATCTCTCTACGAGCAGTACTTC. Its translation: CASSESLYEQYF.

This clonotype is labeled as medium-sized (0.01 to 0.1%). This chain uses TRBV27 with TRBJ1-1; D ambiguous. The CDR3 spans 13 residues. The germline V and J ends were trimmed by 0 bases and 1 base, with 3 bases remaining between them. Germline V lookup: CDR1 MNHEY, CDR2 SMNVEV (reference sequence). CDR3 protein: CASSLSRNTEAFF. The CDR3 DNA sequence: TGTGCCAGCAGTTTATCAAGGAACACTGAAGCTTTCTTT.

In its sample, this clonotype ranks as medium-sized. The chain employs TRBV6-5 and TRBJ1-5, with 7 bases matching TRBD1. V was clipped by 7 bases and J by 5 bases; unmatched bases: 11. CDR1 MNHEY and CDR2 SVGAGI come from the germline V gene. The CDR3 is made up of 15 amino acids. The DNA of the CDR3 is TGTGCCAGCACTCCACAGGGGAGTAGGGATCAGCCCCAGCATTTT. Its protein is CASTPQGSRDQPQHF.

A word on this clonotype: This could be a read error, since a much larger clone is one nucleotide away. This sequence joins TRBV12-3 or TRBV12-4 and TRBJ2-5; D possibly corresponds to TRBD1 (6 bases). This CDR3 region has 13 residues. Trimming shortened V by 5 bases and J by 2 bases, and 9 bases separated the two germline ends. The CDR3 nucleotides read TGTGCCAGCAGTCTGGACAGACAAGAGACCCAGTACTTC. It encodes CASSLDRQETQYF.

In this sample, this clonotype turned up a few times. The J gene is TRBJ2-3, the V gene TRBV7-8; 7 bases match TRBD2. The CDR3 covers 16 residues. Germline-derived CDR1 and CDR2 are SGHVS and FQNEAQ. The junction had 7 bases not matched to a gene; V was cut back by 2 bases and J by 2 bases. CDR3 sequence: CASSLSLADNTDTQYF. The CDR3 DNA reads as TGTGCCAGCAGCTTATCGCTAGCGGATAACACAGATACGCAGTATTTT.

In this sample, this clonotype turned up many times. The CDR3 reads CASSMIRGEQYF. In nucleotides, the CDR3 is TGTGCCAGCAGCATGATCAGGGGCGAGCAGTACTTC. This chain uses TRBV5-6 with TRBJ2-7, with a weak D call TRBD1 (6 bases). Trimming removed 4 bases from V and 6 bases from J, with 11 bases in between. Germline CDR1 reads SGHDT; CDR2 reads YYEEEE. The CDR3 is 12 residues long.

This clonotype occurred many times. V and J are TRBV11-3 and TRBJ2-3; 11 positions match TRBD2. The CDR3 is 17 residues long. CDR1 and CDR2 from the germline V gene are SGHNT and YENEEA. The V gene end was trimmed by 3 bases and the J gene end by 3 bases; junction bases not matched to a gene: 8. The CDR3 DNA reads TGTGCCAGCAGCTTGTCCCGTAGCGGGAGGGATACAGATACGCAGTATTTT. Encoded protein: CASSLSRSGRDTDTQYF. Variable domain in full (rest from reference TRBV11-3 and TRBJ2-3): EAGVVQSPRYKIIEKKQPVAFWCNPISGHNTLYWYLQNLGQGPELLIRYENEEAVDDSQLPKDRFSAERLKGVDSTLKIQPAELGDSAVYLCASSLSRSGRDTDTQYFGPGTRLTVL.

By share, this clonotype ranks as medium-sized. This chain links TRBV29-1 with TRBJ1-3; D may be TRBD1 (5 bases). This CDR3 has 14 amino acids. Trimming stripped 8 bases from V and 2 bases from J, with 16 bases between. Germline lookup yields CDR1 SQVTM and CDR2 ANQGSEA. CDR3 loop: CSIIVGDAGNTIYF. The CDR3 coding sequence is TGCAGCATCATCGTGGGGGATGCTGGAAACACCATATATTTT.

This clonotype was counted at least ten times. V is TRBV12-3 or TRBV12-4 and J is TRBJ2-1, with TRBD2 matching over 13 bases. The CDR3 consists of 18 residues. J was trimmed by 4 bases and V by 1 base; bases with no gene match: 7. The CDR3, as DNA: TGTGCCAGCAGTTTAGGGACTAGCGGGAGAACGATTTACAATGAGCAGTTCTTC. Translating gives CASSLGTSGRTIYNEQFF.

This clonotype ranks as medium-sized (0.01 to 0.1%). The J gene is TRBJ1-4, the V gene TRBV2, with D maybe TRBD1 (6 bases). This CDR3 comprises 15 residues. V shed 1 base and J shed 3 bases, with 9 bases lying between them. Germline V gene sequence: CDR1 SNHLY, CDR2 FYNNEI. The CDR3 loop reads CASSEEGHPNEKLFF. DNA of the CDR3: TGTGCCAGCAGTGAAGAGGGACACCCTAATGAAAAACTGTTTTTT.

By its share, this clonotype is medium-sized (0.01 to 0.1%). The chain has TRBV7-2 and TRBJ2-1; D is undetermined. CDR1 and CDR2 from the germline V gene are SGHTA and FQGNSA. This CDR3 comprises 15 residues. Trimming cost V 4 bases and J 1 base, with 11 bases left between them. CDR3 bases: TGTGCCAGCAGCTCCGAAACCGGGTCCTACAATGAGCAGTTCTTC. Amino acid sequence: CASSSETGSYNEQFF.

Many counts were recorded for this clonotype. The rearrangement joins TRBV28 to TRBJ1-1; the D gene is possibly TRBD1 (5 bases). This CDR3 has 15 residues. In germline, CDR1 is MDHEN, CDR2 SYDVKM. With 5 bases removed from V and 7 bases from J, the gap between germline ends came to 20 bases. In DNA form, the CDR3 reads TGTGCCAGCAGTCCCAATGGGAGGGGTACTGATGAAGCTTTCTTT. Translation gives CASSPNGRGTDEAFF. The complete variable domain, with remaining parts taken from reference TRBV28 and TRBJ1-1, reads DVKVTQSSRYLVKRTGEKVFLECVQDMDHENMFWYRQDPGLGLRLIYFSYDVKMKEKGDIPEGYSVSREKKERFSLILESASTNQTSMYLCASSPNGRGTDEAFFGQGTRLTVV.

By sample fraction, this clonotype is medium-sized (0.01 to 0.1%). J is TRBJ1-2 and V is TRBV2; 12 bases fit TRBD1. Germline trimming cut 6 bases from V and 5 bases from J; bases unmatched to any gene: 10. Germline V gene sequence: CDR1 SNHLY, CDR2 FYNNEI. The CDR3 has 16 residues. The CDR3 DNA sequence: TGTGCCAGCAGGCCAACCGGGACAGGGGGCCGGTATGGCTACACCTTC. Translated: CASRPTGTGGRYGYTF.

This clonotype is categorized as medium-sized. The CDR3 coding sequence is TGTGCCAGCAGTTACTCGATAACTAGCGGGAGTCTAGATACGCAGTATTTT. As protein: CASSYSITSGSLDTQYF. The chain links TRBV6-5 to TRBJ2-3; the match to TRBD2 covers 11 bases. The CDR3 covers 17 residues. V lost 0 bases, J lost 5 bases, and 7 bases stayed unmatched. The germline gives CDR1 MNHEY, CDR2 SVGAGI.

The chain is built from TRBV15 and TRBJ1-5; D call uncertain. The CDR3 is 13 amino acids. Germline values: CDR1 LNHNV, CDR2 YYDKDF (reference sequence). Trimming removed 1 base from V and 7 bases from J, with 8 bases in between. CDR3 in DNA: TGTGCCACCAGCAGAGGTGCGAACCAGCCCCAGCATTTT. Its protein is CATSRGANQPQHF.

This clonotype was seen at least ten times. The chain joins TRBV29-1 to TRBJ2-7; the D call may be TRBD1 or TRBD2 (5 bases each). The CDR3 spans 13 residues. V lost 4 bases and J lost 7, with 17 bases in between. Germline CDR1 SQVTM, CDR2 ANQGSEA. This CDR3 reads CSVVSAGRGEQYF. CDR3 DNA: TGCAGCGTTGTGTCGGCAGGGCGAGGGGAGCAGTACTTC.

This clonotype came up a few times. The chain links TRBV5-1 to TRBJ2-5; D is ambiguous. Germline loops: CDR1 SGHRS, CDR2 YFSETQ. Trimming left V 0 bases short and J 4 bases short, with 1 base between. The length of the CDR3 is 11 residues. CDR3 region: CASSLAETQYF. The CDR3 DNA follows: TGCGCCAGCAGCTTGGCAGAGACCCAGTACTTC.

By proportion, this clonotype is medium-sized. Here the CDR3 reads CASSREGLAEQFF. The CDR3, as DNA: TGTGCCAGCAGCCGAGAGGGACTAGCGGAGCAGTTCTTC. This chain joins TRBV7-9 and TRBJ2-1; 10 bases agree with TRBD2. The junction had 5 bases not matched to a gene; V was cut back by 5 bases and J by 10 bases. The CDR3 covers 13 residues. Per the germline V gene, CDR1 is SEHNR and CDR2 is FQNEAQ (reference sequence).

This clonotype is categorized as medium-sized (0.01 to 0.1%). The chain links TRBV28 to TRBJ2-1; 8 nucleotides align to TRBD2. The germline V gene encodes CDR1 MDHEN and CDR2 SYDVKM. The V gene end was trimmed by 1 base and the J gene end by 7 bases; junction bases not matched to a gene: 9. This CDR3 is built from 16 residues. The CDR3 DNA is TGTGCCAGCAGTTTATTCCTCAGCGGGAGTGGGAATGAGCAGTTCTTC. It codes for CASSLFLSGSGNEQFF.

This clonotype has at least ten counts. This chain joins TRBV27 and TRBJ2-7, with a possible D match to TRBD2 (6 bases). Germline V gene sequence: CDR1 MNHEY, CDR2 SMNVEV (reference sequence). This CDR3 spans 12 amino acids. V dropped 3 bases and J dropped 10 bases, with 13 bases sitting between them. The CDR3 reads CASSFSQGLQYF. The CDR3 DNA reads as TGTGCCAGCAGTTTTTCTCAGGGACTTCAGTACTTC.

By sample share, this clonotype is medium-sized. This chain connects TRBV30 to TRBJ2-1, with TRBD1 identical over 10 bases. CDR1 and CDR2 (germline): GTSNPN, SVGIG (reference sequence). V was pared by 6 bases and J by 2 bases, with 7 bases of the junction left unmatched. CDR3 size: 15 residues. In nucleotides, the CDR3 is TGTGCCTGTTCACGGGGACAGGGGACCTACAATGAGCAGTTCTTC. It translates to CACSRGQGTYNEQFF.